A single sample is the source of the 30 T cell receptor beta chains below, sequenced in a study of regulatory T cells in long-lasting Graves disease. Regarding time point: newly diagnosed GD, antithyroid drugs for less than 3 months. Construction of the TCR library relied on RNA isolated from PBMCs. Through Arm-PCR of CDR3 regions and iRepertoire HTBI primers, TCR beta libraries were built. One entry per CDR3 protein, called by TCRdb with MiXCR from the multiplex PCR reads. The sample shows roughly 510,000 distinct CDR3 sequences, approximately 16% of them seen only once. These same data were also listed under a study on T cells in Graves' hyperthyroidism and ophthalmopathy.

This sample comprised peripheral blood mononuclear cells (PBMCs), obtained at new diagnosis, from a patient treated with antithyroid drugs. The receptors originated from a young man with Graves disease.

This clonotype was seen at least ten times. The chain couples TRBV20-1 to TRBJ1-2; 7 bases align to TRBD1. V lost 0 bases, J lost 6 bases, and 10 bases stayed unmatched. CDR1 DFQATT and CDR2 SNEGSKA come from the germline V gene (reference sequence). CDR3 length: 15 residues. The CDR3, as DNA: TGCAGTGCTAGAGATCCGACAGGGTTTAGGGATGGCTACACCTTC. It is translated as CSARDPTGFRDGYTF.

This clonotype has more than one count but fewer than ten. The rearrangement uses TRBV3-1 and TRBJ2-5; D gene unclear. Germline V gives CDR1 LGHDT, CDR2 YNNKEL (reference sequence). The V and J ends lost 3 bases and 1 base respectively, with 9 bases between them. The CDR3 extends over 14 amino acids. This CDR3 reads CASSQLASQETQYF. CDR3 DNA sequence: TGTGCCAGCAGCCAGCTTGCCTCCCAAGAGACCCAGTACTTC.

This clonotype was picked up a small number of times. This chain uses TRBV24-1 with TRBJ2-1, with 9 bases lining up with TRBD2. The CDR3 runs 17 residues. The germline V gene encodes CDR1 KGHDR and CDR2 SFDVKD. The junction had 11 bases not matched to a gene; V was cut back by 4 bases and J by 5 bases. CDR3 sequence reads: CATSETAGLAQHNEQFF. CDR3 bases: TGTGCCACCAGTGAGACAGCCGGACTAGCGCAACACAATGAGCAGTTCTTC.

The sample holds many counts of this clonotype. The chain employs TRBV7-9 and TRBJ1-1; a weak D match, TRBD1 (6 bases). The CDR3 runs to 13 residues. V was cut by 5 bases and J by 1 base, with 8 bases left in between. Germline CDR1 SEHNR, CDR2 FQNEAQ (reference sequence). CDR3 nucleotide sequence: TGTGCCAGCAGCAGGACAGAGAACACTGAAGCTTTCTTT. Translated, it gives CASSRTENTEAFF.

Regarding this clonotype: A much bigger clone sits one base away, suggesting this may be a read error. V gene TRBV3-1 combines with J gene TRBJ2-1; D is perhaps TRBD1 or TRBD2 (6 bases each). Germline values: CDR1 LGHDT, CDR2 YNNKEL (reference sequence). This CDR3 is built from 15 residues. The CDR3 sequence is CASSPQGRNYNGQFF. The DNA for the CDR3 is TGTGCCAGCAGCCCCCAGGGGAGGAACTACAATGGGCAGTTCTTC.

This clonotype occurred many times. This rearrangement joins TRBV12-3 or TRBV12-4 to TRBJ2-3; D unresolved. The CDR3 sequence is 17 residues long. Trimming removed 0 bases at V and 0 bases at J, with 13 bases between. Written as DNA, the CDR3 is TGTGCCAGCAGTTTAGCGCTCCGTCTAGGGAGCACAGATACGCAGTATTTT. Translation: CASSLALRLGSTDTQYF.

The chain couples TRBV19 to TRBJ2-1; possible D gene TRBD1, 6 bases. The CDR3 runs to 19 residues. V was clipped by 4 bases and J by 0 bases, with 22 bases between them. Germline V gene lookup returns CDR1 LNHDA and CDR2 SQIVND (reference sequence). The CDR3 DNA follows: TGTGCCAGTAGTAGCCCCTACCGCTGGGACAACCCCTCCTACAATGAGCAGTTCTTC. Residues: CASSSPYRWDNPSYNEQFF. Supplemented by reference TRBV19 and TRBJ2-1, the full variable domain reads DGGITQSPKYLFRKEGQNVTLSCEQNLNHDAMYWYRQDPGQGLRLIYYSQIVNDFQKGDIAEGYSVSREKKESFPLTVTSAQKNPTAFYLCASSSPYRWDNPSYNEQFFGPGTRLTVL.

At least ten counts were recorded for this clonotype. CDR3 residues: CASTLARHRGRETQYF. CDR3 nucleotide sequence: TGTGCCAGCACCTTAGCCCGCCACAGGGGGCGAGAGACCCAGTACTTC. This chain connects TRBV28 to TRBJ2-5, with TRBD1 identical over 9 bases. Trimming removed 7 bases from V and 4 bases from J; junction bases left unmatched: 13. The CDR3 is 16 residues long. Germline loops: CDR1 MDHEN, CDR2 SYDVKM.

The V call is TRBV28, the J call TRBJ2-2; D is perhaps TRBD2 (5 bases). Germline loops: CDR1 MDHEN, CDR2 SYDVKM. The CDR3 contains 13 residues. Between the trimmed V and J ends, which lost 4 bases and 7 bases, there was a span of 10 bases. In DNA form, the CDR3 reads TGTGCCAGCAGTTATACGGGGTTCGGGGAGCTGTTTTTT. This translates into CASSYTGFGELFF.

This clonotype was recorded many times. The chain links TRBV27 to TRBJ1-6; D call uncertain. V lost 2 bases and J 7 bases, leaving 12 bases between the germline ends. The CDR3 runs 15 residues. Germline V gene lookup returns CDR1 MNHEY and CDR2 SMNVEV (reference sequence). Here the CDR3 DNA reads TGTGCCAGCAGTTTAAGCGTGTCGGGGAATTCACCCCTCCACTTT. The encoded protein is CASSLSVSGNSPLHF.

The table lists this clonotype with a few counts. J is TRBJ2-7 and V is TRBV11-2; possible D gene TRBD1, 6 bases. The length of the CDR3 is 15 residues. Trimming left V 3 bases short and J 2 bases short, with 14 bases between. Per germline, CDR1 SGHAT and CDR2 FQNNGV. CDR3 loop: CASSFAPGDTYEQYF. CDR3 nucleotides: TGTGCCAGCAGCTTCGCCCCAGGGGACACCTACGAGCAGTACTTC.

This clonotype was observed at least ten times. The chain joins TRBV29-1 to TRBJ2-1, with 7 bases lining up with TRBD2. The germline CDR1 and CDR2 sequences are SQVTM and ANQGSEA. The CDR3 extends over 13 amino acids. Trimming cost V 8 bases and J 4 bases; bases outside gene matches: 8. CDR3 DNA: TGCAGCTGCGGGGGACGGGGATACAATGAGCAGTTCTTC. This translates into CSCGGRGYNEQFF.

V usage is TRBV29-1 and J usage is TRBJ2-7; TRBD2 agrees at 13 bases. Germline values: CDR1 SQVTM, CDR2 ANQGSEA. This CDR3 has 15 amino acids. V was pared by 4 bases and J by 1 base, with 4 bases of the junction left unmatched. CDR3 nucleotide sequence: TGCAGCGTTGTAGGACTAGCGGGGGATTCCTACGAGCAGTACTTC. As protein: CSVVGLAGDSYEQYF.

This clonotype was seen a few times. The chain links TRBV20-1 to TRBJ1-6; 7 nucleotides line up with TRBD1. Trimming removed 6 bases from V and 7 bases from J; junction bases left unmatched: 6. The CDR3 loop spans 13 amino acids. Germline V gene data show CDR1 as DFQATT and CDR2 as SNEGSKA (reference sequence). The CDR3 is CSARTGWNSPLHF. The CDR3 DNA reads TGCAGTGCCCGGACAGGATGGAATTCACCCCTCCACTTT.

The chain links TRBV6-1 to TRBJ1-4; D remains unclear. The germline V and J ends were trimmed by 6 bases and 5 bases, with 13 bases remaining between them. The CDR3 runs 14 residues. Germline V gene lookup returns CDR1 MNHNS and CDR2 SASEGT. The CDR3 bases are TGTGCCAGCAGACAACCCTTGGGGAATGAAAAACTGTTTTTT. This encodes CASRQPLGNEKLFF.

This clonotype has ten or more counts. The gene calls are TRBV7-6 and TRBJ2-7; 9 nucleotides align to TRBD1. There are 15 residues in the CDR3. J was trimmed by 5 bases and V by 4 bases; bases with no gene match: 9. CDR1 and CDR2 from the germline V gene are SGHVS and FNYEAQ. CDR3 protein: CASSWGGQGIDEQYF. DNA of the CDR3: TGTGCCAGCAGCTGGGGGGGACAGGGAATCGACGAGCAGTACTTC.

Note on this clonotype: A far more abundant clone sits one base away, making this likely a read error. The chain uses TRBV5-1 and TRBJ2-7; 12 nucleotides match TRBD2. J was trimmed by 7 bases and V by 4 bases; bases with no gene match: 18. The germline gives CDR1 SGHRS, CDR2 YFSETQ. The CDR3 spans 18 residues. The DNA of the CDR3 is TGCGCCAGCAGCCGGCAGACTAGCGGGAGTCCCTCCTACAATGAGCAGTACTTC. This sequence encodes CASSRQTSGSPSYNEQYF. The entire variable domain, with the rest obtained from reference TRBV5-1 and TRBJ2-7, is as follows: KAGVTQTPRYLIKTRGQQVTLSCSPISGHRSVSWYQQTPGQGLQFLFEYFSETQRNKGNFPGRFSGRQFSNSRSEMNVSTLELGDSALYLCASSRQTSGSPSYNEQYFGPGTRLTVT.

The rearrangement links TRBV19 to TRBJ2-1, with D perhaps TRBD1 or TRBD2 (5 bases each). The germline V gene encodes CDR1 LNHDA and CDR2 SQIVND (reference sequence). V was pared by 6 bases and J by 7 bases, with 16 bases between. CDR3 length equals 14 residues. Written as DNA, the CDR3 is TGTGCCAGTAGAAGATTCGAGAGGGGAAATGAGCAGTTCTTC. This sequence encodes CASRRFERGNEQFF.

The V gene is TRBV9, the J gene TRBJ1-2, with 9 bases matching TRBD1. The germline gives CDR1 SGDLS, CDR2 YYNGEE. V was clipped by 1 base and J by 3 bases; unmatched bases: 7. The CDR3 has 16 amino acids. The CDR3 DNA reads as TGTGCCAGCAGCGTATCCGGGACAGGGTGGGACTATGGCTACACCTTC. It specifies CASSVSGTGWDYGYTF. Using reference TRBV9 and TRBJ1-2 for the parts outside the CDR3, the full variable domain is DSGVTQTPKHLITATGQRVTLRCSPRSGDLSVYWYQQSLDQGLQFLIQYYNGEERAKGNILERFSAQQFPDLHSELNLSSLELGDSALYFCASSVSGTGWDYGYTFGSGTRLTVV.

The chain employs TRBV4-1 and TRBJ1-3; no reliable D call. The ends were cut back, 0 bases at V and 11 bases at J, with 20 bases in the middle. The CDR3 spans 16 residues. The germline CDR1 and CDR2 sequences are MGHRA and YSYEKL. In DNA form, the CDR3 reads TGCGCCAGCAGCCAAGATACGTTGATCAGGTCGTTGGCCATATATTTT. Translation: CASSQDTLIRSLAIYF.

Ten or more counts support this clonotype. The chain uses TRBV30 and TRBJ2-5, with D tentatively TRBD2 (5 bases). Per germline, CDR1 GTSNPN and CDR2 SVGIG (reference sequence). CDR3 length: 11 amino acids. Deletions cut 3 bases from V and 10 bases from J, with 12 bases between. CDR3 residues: CAWRDVRGQYF. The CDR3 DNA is TGTGCCTGGAGGGACGTTCGGGGCCAGTACTTC.

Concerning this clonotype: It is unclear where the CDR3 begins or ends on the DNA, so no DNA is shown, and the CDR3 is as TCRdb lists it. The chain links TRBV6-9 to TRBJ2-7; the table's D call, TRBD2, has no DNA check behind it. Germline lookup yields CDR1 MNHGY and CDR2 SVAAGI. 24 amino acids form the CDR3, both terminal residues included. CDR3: CASSYTGGGDYEQYFGPGTRLKTF.

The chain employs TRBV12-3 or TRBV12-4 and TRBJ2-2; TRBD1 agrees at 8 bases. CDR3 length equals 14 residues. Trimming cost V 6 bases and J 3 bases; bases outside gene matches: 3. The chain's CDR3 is CASSDRGYTGELFF. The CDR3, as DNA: TGTGCCAGCAGCGACAGGGGCTACACCGGGGAGCTGTTTTTT.

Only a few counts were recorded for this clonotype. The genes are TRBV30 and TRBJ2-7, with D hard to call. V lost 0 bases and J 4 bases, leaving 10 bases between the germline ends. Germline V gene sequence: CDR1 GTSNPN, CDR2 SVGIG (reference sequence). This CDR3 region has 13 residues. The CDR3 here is CAWSVPAGYEQYF. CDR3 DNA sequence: TGTGCCTGGAGTGTTCCAGCCGGATACGAGCAGTACTTC.

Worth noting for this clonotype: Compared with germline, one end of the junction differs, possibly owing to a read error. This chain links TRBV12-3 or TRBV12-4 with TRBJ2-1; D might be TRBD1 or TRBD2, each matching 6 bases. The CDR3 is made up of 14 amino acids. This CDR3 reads CAGSLAGGGREQFF. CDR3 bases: TGTGCCGGCAGTTTAGCCGGGGGCGGACGCGAGCAGTTCTTC.

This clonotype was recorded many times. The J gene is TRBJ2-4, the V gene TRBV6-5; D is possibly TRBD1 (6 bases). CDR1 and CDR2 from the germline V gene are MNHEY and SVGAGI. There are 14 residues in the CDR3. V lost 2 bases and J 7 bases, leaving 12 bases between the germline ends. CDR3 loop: CASSYNRVANIQYF. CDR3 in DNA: TGTGCCAGCAGTTACAACAGGGTAGCGAACATTCAGTACTTC.

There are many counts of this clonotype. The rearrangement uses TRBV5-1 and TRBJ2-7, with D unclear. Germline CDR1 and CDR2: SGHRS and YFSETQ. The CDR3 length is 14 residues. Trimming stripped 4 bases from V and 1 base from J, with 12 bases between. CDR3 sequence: CASSPLDGSYEQYF. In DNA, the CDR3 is TGCGCCAGCAGCCCACTGGACGGGTCCTACGAGCAGTACTTC. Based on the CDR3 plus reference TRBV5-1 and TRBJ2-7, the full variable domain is KAGVTQTPRYLIKTRGQQVTLSCSPISGHRSVSWYQQTPGQGLQFLFEYFSETQRNKGNFPGRFSGRQFSNSRSEMNVSTLELGDSALYLCASSPLDGSYEQYFGPGTRLTVT.

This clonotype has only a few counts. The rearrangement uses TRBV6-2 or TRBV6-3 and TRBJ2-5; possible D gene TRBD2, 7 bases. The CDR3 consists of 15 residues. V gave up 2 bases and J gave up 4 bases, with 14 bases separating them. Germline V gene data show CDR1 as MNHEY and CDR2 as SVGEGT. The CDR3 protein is CASSYRFGGRETQYF. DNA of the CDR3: TGTGCCAGCAGTTACCGCTTCGGGGGGCGAGAGACCCAGTACTTC.

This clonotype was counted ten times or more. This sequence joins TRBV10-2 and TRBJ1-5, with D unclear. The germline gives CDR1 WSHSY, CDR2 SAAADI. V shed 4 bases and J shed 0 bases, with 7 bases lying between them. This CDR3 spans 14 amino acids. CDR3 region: CASSVSHSNQPQHF. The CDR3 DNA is TGCGCCAGCAGTGTCTCTCATAGCAATCAGCCCCAGCATTTT.

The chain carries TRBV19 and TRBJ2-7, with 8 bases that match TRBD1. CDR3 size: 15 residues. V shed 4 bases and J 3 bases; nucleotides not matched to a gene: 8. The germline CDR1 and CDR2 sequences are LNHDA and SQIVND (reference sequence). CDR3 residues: CASSKDRQGLYEQYF. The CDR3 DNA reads TGTGCCAGTAGTAAAGATCGACAGGGGCTCTACGAGCAGTACTTC.